This T cell receptor beta chain was found in a study of Ad26.COV2.S vaccination and SARS-CoV-2 variants (dated by TCRdb to 2020 to 2022). With respect to the entire study: Vaccine-arm donors came from COV1001, a multicentre, randomized, double-blind, placebo-controlled phase I-IIa trial of Ad26.COV2.S in healthy adults. Dosing of Ad26.COV2.S was intramuscular, at either 5x10^10 or 1x10^11 viral particles, delivered as one shot or as two shots spaced 56 days apart. TCRbeta repertoire sequencing was used to assess the specificity and breadth of SARS-CoV-2-reactive T cell receptors after Ad26.COV2.S vaccination. A total of some 30 samples were included in the TCR-sequenced set, comprising roughly 19 Ad26.COV2.S vaccine recipients, 5 placebo recipients and 8 SARS-CoV-2 convalescent individuals. Trial participants were randomized into five groups of five: low-dose or high-dose Ad26.COV2.S given once or twice, or placebo on both occasions. Investigators did not know the trial group allocation while performing experiments and assessing outcomes.

For CDR1 and CDR2, the germline V gene lists MRHNA and SNTAGT. V is cut back by 4 bases and J by 7 bases, with 5 bases in the junction unmatched. Measured from the cysteine to the phenylalanine, the CDR3 is 15 residues long. The CDR3 DNA has 45 bases and is translated from base 1. A word on this clone: Its antigen has not been determined. Per-nucleotide qualities are absent, and no much larger clonotype sits a single base away.

The immunoSEQ Assay was the method used to sequence TCRbeta CDR3 regions. After extraction, genomic DNA underwent amplification by bias-controlled multiplex PCR, followed by high-throughput sequencing. Processing in the source paper ran as follows. To quantify the absolute abundance of every unique TCRbeta CDR3 region, sequences were collapsed and filtered. T cell fraction was estimated by normalizing TCRbeta template counts to usable DNA, which was measured by amplifying reference genes present in all nucleated cells. Repertoire TCRs were annotated as SARS-CoV-2-specific when V gene, CDR3 amino acid sequence and J gene were exactly matched to a known reactive TCR set. The reference SARS-CoV-2 TCR set was obtained from MIRA and was filtered for enrichment in COVID-19-positive ImmuneCODE repertoires, whereby public or cross-reactive TCRs were removed. Using the MIRA antigens, annotated TCRs were further analysed by specific ORF or by position within an ORF. Breadth was defined as annotated unique rearrangements over total unique productive rearrangements; depth was the summed frequency of those rearrangements. TCR breadth was compared between groups using two-sided Wilcoxon rank-sum tests. What TCRdb holds here is the immuneACCESS table cut down to in-frame rearrangements. Part of the clones is not present; checked against another copy, under half of the missing clones reflect an unresolved V gene, and the others are unexplained. V and J calls and clone size are given by that table; D and trimming were obtained from the DNA. This sample gives around 310,000 clones in total; under 90% of them show up just once. The top ten clones comprise over 5% of the sample.

What the research found in general, with its limitations: According to the authors, total T cell responses may have been underestimated by the TCR breadth and depth analyses. The study was not powered for comparison of responses between vaccine doses or regimens. Vaccine and placebo recipients had comparable non-spike TCR breadth, which fits with the vaccine containing only spike. After vaccination, substantial breadth of spike-specific CD8+ and CD4+ T cell responses was reported. Higher spike-specific TCR breadth was observed in Ad26.COV2.S recipients than in placebo recipients (P = 0.0014).

The intended sense of this specimen's treatment or condition label: around 19 received Ad26.COV2.S at low or high dose, single or two shots; about 5 received placebo; per-sample allocation not given. Repertoires of vaccine and placebo recipients were sequenced from samples collected on day 63 after the first injection. In Cohort 1b, around 25 adults aged 18-55 years were enrolled at a single site in Boston, USA, between 29 July and 7 August 2020. Ad26.COV2.S consisted of a replication-incompetent adenovirus type 26 vector by which a prefusion-stabilized SARS-CoV-2 spike protein from the original Wuhan strain was expressed.

The material sequenced was peripheral blood, taken in a trial of Ad26.COV2.S vaccine versus placebo. The clonotype originates from a person between 18 and 60 years old who received the Ad26.COV2.S COVID-19 vaccine or a placebo. The V gene is TRBV6-4 and the J gene is TRBJ2-1, and TRBD2 matches 12 of the central bases. This receptor carries the CDR3 CASSVLAGGLNEQFF. The nucleotide sequence reads as follows: TGTGCCAGCAGTGTACTAGCGGGAGGTCTAAATGAGCAGTTCTTC.